These 17 T cell receptor beta chains originate from one sample sequenced in a study of blood T cell repertoires in COVID-19. The protocol was immunoSEQ multiplex PCR, while the TCRdb copy is restricted to in-frame clones and leaves out a portion. The sample has about 310,000 clones, roughly 84% seen once. The specimen was peripheral blood. The receptor source for this set is a man aged 45-65 years with active or convalescent COVID-19.

V gene TRBV7-9 combines with J gene TRBJ1-1, with D perhaps TRBD1 (5 bases). The V end lost 5 bases, the J end lost 2 bases, and 18 bases lay between the germline ends. The CDR3 spans 16 residues. Germline values: CDR1 SEHNR, CDR2 FQNEAQ (reference sequence). The CDR3 DNA reads as TGTGCCAGCAGCCCGGACAAACGGACCTTAAACACTGAAGCTTTCTTT. It codes for CASSPDKRTLNTEAFF.

This rearrangement joins TRBV15 to TRBJ2-7; D is possibly TRBD1 (6 bases). CDR3 length: 16 amino acids. Germline CDR1 LNHNV, CDR2 YYDKDF (reference sequence). V was clipped by 1 base and J by 0 bases, with 13 bases between them. The CDR3 DNA is TGTGCCACCAGCAGAGGGTCGACACAGGGCTCCTACGAGCAGTACTTC. Translation: CATSRGSTQGSYEQYF.

V is TRBV27 and J is TRBJ2-3, with D possibly being TRBD2 (5 bases). Trimming left V 7 bases short and J 4 bases short, with 12 bases between. Germline lookup yields CDR1 MNHEY and CDR2 SMNVEV (reference sequence). The CDR3 extends over 13 amino acids. The CDR3 nucleotides are TGTGCCAGCAAAGGGAGATGGGCAGATACGCAGTATTTT. Its translation is CASKGRWADTQYF.

The rearrangement uses TRBV27 and TRBJ1-1; a weak D match, TRBD1 (5 bases). Germline CDR1 reads MNHEY; CDR2 reads SMNVEV (reference sequence). This CDR3 has 15 amino acids. V was pared by 5 bases and J by 0 bases, with 13 bases between. The CDR3 protein is CASSQNRQLNTEAFF. The CDR3 DNA reads as TGTGCCAGCAGTCAAAACAGGCAGCTGAACACTGAAGCTTTCTTT.

The chain has TRBV5-1 and TRBJ2-7, with D hard to call. This CDR3 is 11 amino acids long. CDR1 is SGHRS, CDR2 YFSETQ, per germline. Trimming shortened V by 7 bases and J by 3 bases, and 8 bases separated the two germline ends. In DNA form, the CDR3 reads TGCGCCAGCGGCACTAACTACGAGCAGTACTTC. Translation: CASGTNYEQYF.

This clone was picked up one time. The genes are TRBV7-9 and TRBJ1-1; D remains unclear. Trimming took off 5 bases at V and 0 bases at J, with 13 bases between the two ends. Germline V gene data show CDR1 as SEHNR and CDR2 as FQNEAQ (reference sequence). This CDR3 has 15 amino acids. The CDR3 DNA reads as TGTGCCAGCAGCCAAGGACTGGTCATGAACACTGAAGCTTTCTTT. It is translated as CASSQGLVMNTEAFF.

The gene calls are TRBV10-3 and TRBJ2-3; a possible D gene is TRBD2 (6 bases). Germline-derived CDR1 and CDR2 are ENHRY and SYGVKD. The CDR3 loop spans 16 amino acids. Trimming left V 0 bases short and J 6 bases short, with 16 bases between. The CDR3 region has the DNA TGTGCCATCAGTGAGTCCGTGGGGGGATCTTTGGATACGCAGTATTTT. It is translated as CAISESVGGSLDTQYF.

The V and J genes are TRBV28 and TRBJ1-5, with D possibly being TRBD1 (6 bases). From germline, CDR1 is MDHEN and CDR2 SYDVKM. V was pared by 2 bases and J by 6 bases, with 17 bases between. The CDR3 is 16 amino acids. The CDR3 nucleotides are TGTGCCAGCAGTTTACCTCGACAGGTTTGGGCTCAGCCCCAGCATTTT. It codes for CASSLPRQVWAQPQHF.

The rearrangement uses TRBV7-2 and TRBJ1-5, with 9 bases that match TRBD1. Trimming at V came to 5 bases and at J to 2 bases, leaving 4 bases not matched to a gene. The CDR3 covers 15 residues. Germline CDR1 is SGHTA and CDR2 is FQGNSA. The CDR3 nucleotides read TGTGCCAGCAGCATGGGACAGGGAGGCAATCAGCCCCAGCATTTT. Translated, it gives CASSMGQGGNQPQHF.

V gene TRBV30 combines with J gene TRBJ2-2; 10 bases agree with TRBD1. Germline V lookup: CDR1 GTSNPN, CDR2 SVGIG (reference sequence). This CDR3 is 13 amino acids long. J lost 4 bases, V lost 8 bases, and 4 bases had no gene match. CDR3 nucleotides: TGTGCCGGCGGACAGGGGGTCACCGGGGAGCTGTTTTTT. Its translation is CAGGQGVTGELFF.

The chain is built from TRBV20-1 and TRBJ2-7; D uncertain. This CDR3 is built from 11 residues. Germline CDR1 DFQATT, CDR2 SNEGSKA (reference sequence). Deletions cut 6 bases from V and 3 bases from J, with 9 bases between. CDR3 sequence reads: CSAPANYEQYF. The CDR3 DNA reads as TGCAGTGCGCCTGCGAACTACGAGCAGTACTTC.

The J gene is TRBJ2-1, the V gene TRBV7-3; weak D call: TRBD2 (6 bases). The CDR3 extends over 15 amino acids. Germline V gene data show CDR1 as SGHTA and CDR2 as FQGTGA. V dropped 3 bases and J dropped 5 bases, with 14 bases sitting between them. The CDR3 DNA sequence: TGTGCCAGCAGCTTCTCGGGACTCTCTAACAATGAGCAGTTCTTC. It is translated as CASSFSGLSNNEQFF.

The rearrangement joins TRBV7-2 to TRBJ2-1, with TRBD2 identical over 10 bases. Germline loops: CDR1 SGHTA, CDR2 FQGNSA. The length of the CDR3 is 15 residues. Trimming removed 5 bases from V and 0 bases from J; junction bases left unmatched: 1. In nucleotides, the CDR3 is TGTGCCAGCAGCAGACTAGCGGGCTCCTACAATGAGCAGTTCTTC. It codes for CASSRLAGSYNEQFF.

J is TRBJ1-6 and V is TRBV28; the D gene is possibly TRBD1 (6 bases). CDR1 and CDR2 from the germline V gene are MDHEN and SYDVKM. This CDR3 has 15 amino acids. Trimming took 4 bases from V and 8 from J, leaving 15 bases between them. The CDR3 loop is CASSSGGAGDSPLHF. CDR3 bases: TGTGCCAGCAGTTCGGGGGGCGCGGGTGATTCACCCCTCCACTTT.

This clone was observed a handful of times. The J gene is TRBJ1-4, the V gene TRBV30, with a weak D call TRBD1 (6 bases). The CDR3 has 14 amino acids. CDR1 GTSNPN and CDR2 SVGIG come from the germline V gene (reference sequence). Trimming removed 8 bases at V and 1 base at J, with 14 bases between. CDR3 coding DNA: TGTGCCACGGACAGCGGGAAAACTAATGAAAAACTGTTTTTT. Protein sequence: CATDSGKTNEKLFF.

The chain links TRBV7-2 to TRBJ2-7, with a weak D call TRBD1 (5 bases). The CDR3 sequence is 14 residues long. Trimming pared 3 bases from V and 1 base from J, leaving 10 bases between. Per the germline V gene, CDR1 is SGHTA and CDR2 is FQGNSA. CDR3 nucleotides: TGTGCCAGCAGCTTGGGCAGGGCGTCCTACGAGCAGTACTTC. Residues: CASSLGRASYEQYF.

This clone appeared a few times. The chain recombines TRBV5-1 with TRBJ1-1; D might be TRBD1 (5 bases). Per germline, CDR1 SGHRS and CDR2 YFSETQ. Trimming stripped 1 base from V and 1 base from J, with 14 bases between. This CDR3 is 16 amino acids long. CDR3: CASSLYPQGGNTEAFF. In DNA form, the CDR3 reads TGCGCCAGCAGCTTGTACCCGCAGGGAGGGAACACTGAAGCTTTCTTT. The complete variable domain, with remaining parts taken from reference TRBV5-1 and TRBJ1-1, reads KAGVTQTPRYLIKTRGQQVTLSCSPISGHRSVSWYQQTPGQGLQFLFEYFSETQRNKGNFPGRFSGRQFSNSRSEMNVSTLELGDSALYLCASSLYPQGGNTEAFFGQGTRLTVV.